This passage covers 3 T cell receptor beta chains from one sample sequenced in a study of blood T cells in healthy people across ages. A second PCR, run for roughly 7 to 12 cycles, used a sample-barcoded 5' primer plus a J-beta primer mix. TCRdb passed the 5' RACE reads through MiXCR, listing each CDR3 protein once. The repertoire holds over 550,000 distinct CDR3 sequences, with around 31% as singletons. Sequencing was performed on blood. The source of these receptors is a woman of 80 years or more in good health.

This clonotype was seen many times. CDR3: CASSSQVLSGANVLTF. The CDR3 nucleotides are TGTGCCAGCAGTTCCCAGGTCCTCTCTGGGGCCAACGTCCTGACTTTC. This rearrangement joins TRBV12-3 or TRBV12-4 to TRBJ2-6; D gene unclear. Deletions cut 4 bases from V and 0 bases from J, with 10 bases between. This CDR3 has 16 amino acids.

This clonotype was seen many times. V gene TRBV7-9 combines with J gene TRBJ2-1; the D gene is possibly TRBD1 (6 bases). The V end lost 2 bases, the J end lost 10 bases, and 15 bases lay between the germline ends. Germline V lookup: CDR1 SEHNR, CDR2 FQNEAQ (reference sequence). The CDR3 has 14 residues. CDR3: CASSLNLGAREQFF. The CDR3 DNA reads as TGTGCCAGCAGCTTAAATCTGGGGGCGAGGGAGCAGTTCTTC.

In this sample, this clonotype turned up a few times. This may stem from a read error, because a much larger clone lies one nucleotide away. The V and J genes are TRBV24-1 and TRBJ2-1; the D gene is possibly TRBD1 (6 bases). This CDR3 region has 12 residues. Looked up from germline, CDR1 is KGHDR and CDR2 is SFDVKD. The CDR3 spells CATRSEGDERFF. In DNA, the CDR3 is TGTGCCACCAGATCAGAGGGGGATGAGCGGTTCTTC.